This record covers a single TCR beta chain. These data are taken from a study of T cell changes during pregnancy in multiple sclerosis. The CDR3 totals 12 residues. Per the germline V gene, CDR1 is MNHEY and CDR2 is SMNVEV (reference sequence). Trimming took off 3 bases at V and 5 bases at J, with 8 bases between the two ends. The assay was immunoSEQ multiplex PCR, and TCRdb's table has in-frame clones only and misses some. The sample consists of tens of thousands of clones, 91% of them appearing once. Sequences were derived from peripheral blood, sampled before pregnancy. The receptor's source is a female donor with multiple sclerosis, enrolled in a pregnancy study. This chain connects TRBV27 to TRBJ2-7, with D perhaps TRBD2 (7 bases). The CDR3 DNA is TGTGCCAGCAGTTTCGGGGGGCACGAGCAGTACTTC. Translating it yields CASSFGGHEQYF.